The 4 T cell receptor beta chains in this list originate from one sample, sequenced in a study of spatial heterogeneity in lung cancer. One entry per CDR3 protein results from TCRdb running MiXCR on the 5' RACE reads. This sample has 110,000 or so distinct CDR3 sequences, with 10% to 14% found just once. The time point is: blood at routine non-recurrence follow-up after resection. This material consisted of PBMCs, taken at follow-up. The receptors here all came from a female donor with early-stage non-small cell lung cancer.

This clonotype was seen more than once but under ten times. V usage is TRBV11-2 and J usage is TRBJ2-5; the D is unclear. The germline CDR1 and CDR2 sequences are SGHAT and FQNNGV. The V gene lost 2 bases and the J gene lost 2 bases, with 15 bases spanning the gap. CDR3 length: 16 amino acids. The CDR3 region has the DNA TGTGCCAGCAGCTTATCTTCCCGGGCCCGTCAAGAGACCCAGTACTTC. Translation gives CASSLSSRARQETQYF.

This clonotype came up a few times. The chain combines TRBV28 with TRBJ1-1; 9 bases line up with TRBD1. Germline loops: CDR1 MDHEN, CDR2 SYDVKM. J was trimmed by 6 bases and V by 5 bases; bases with no gene match: 7. The CDR3 is 14 amino acids. The CDR3: CASSPGQGVPEAFF. The CDR3 nucleotides are TGTGCCAGCAGTCCGGGACAGGGTGTCCCTGAAGCTTTCTTT.

This clonotype was observed at least ten times. The chain carries TRBV29-1 and TRBJ2-3; perhaps TRBD2 as D (6 bases). This CDR3 is 15 amino acids long. Germline loops: CDR1 SQVTM, CDR2 ANQGSEA. V was pared by 4 bases and J by 6 bases, with 20 bases between. The CDR3 reads CSVVQAGTIVDTQYF. CDR3 DNA sequence: TGCAGCGTTGTTCAGGCGGGAACGATAGTGGATACGCAGTATTTT.

This clonotype was observed at least ten times. The rearrangement joins TRBV12-3 or TRBV12-4 to TRBJ1-1, with 7 positions matching TRBD1. V lost 5 bases, J lost 5 bases, and 5 bases stayed unmatched. CDR3 length: 13 amino acids. The CDR3 region has the DNA TGTGCCAGCAGTCAGACAGGGAGAACTGAAGCTTTCTTT. Protein sequence: CASSQTGRTEAFF.